The clone carrying this T cell receptor (beta chain) was seen a few times. From germline, CDR1 is SGHRS and CDR2 YFSETQ. The V end was cut by 0 bases, the J end by 8 bases, with 17 bases between. CDR3 length: 16 amino acids. These data are taken from a study of T-cell memory formation after mild COVID-19. TCRdb independently ran MiXCR on the 5' RACE reads; one entry per CDR3 protein. The data contain 90,000 to 120,000 distinct CDR3 sequences, 15% to 20% of them singletons. The source is a man between 18 and 29 years old who had mild COVID-19 (a few samples of this study predate the infection). Cell type and time point are not known. V gene TRBV5-1 combines with J gene TRBJ2-2; no firm D call. Source material: PBMCs or a T cell subset sorted from them (not recorded which). The CDR3 DNA reads TGCGCCAGCAGCTTGGGTGCAGGTTCGGGCCGTGGGGAGCTGTTTTTT. Translated: CASSLGAGSGRGELFF.